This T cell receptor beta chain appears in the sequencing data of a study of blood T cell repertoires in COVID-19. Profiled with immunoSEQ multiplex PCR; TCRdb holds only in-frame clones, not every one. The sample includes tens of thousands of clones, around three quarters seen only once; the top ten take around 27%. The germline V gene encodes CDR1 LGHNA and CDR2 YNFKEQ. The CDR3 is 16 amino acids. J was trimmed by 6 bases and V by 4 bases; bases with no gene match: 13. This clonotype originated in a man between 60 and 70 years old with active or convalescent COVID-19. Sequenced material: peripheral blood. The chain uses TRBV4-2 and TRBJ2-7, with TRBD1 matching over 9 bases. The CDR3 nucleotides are TGTGCCAGCAGCCTTTACGCCGGGACAGGGAGATCCGAGCAGTACTTC. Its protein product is CASSLYAGTGRSEQYF.